Listed below are T cell receptor beta chains from one sample, sequenced in a study of cytomegalovirus exposure and HLA in healthy donors. Sequencing used immunoSEQ multiplex PCR; TCRdb keeps in-frame clones, though not all of them. The sample shows 60,000 to 90,000 clones, about two thirds of them seen only once. The sample comprised PBMCs. The source of these receptors is a woman between 45 and 65 years old in good health and CMV-seropositive. Both conserved end residues are part of each CDR3. The D gene is left open where the match is weak. Some rows have no size entry. The others give once, few or many, or a class for an expanded clone.

clone size | D gene | J gene | V gene | CDR3 length | CDR3 protein | CDR3 DNA
few | . | TRBJ2-4 | TRBV21-1 | 18 | CASSKSSGWSLAKNIQYF | TGTGCCAGCAGCAAATCGTCTGGTTGGAGCCTAGCCAAAAACATTCAGTACTTC
few | TRBD1 | TRBJ2-3 | TRBV7-6 | 17 | CASSFDSRTGGSDTQYF | TGTGCCAGCAGCTTCGATTCTCGGACAGGGGGCTCGGATACGCAGTATTTT
. | . | TRBJ2-7 | TRBV28 | 13 | CASSLKSPYEQYF | TGTGCCAGCAGTTTGAAGAGTCCCTACGAGCAGTACTTC
. | TRBD2 | TRBJ2-3 | TRBV19 | 16 | CASSIMGLVQPDTQYF | TGTGCCAGTAGTATAATGGGACTAGTCCAGCCAGATACGCAGTATTTT
once | . | TRBJ1-1 | TRBV6-4 | 17 | CASRGSGGRSGNTEAFF | TGTGCCAGCAGGGGGTCGGGGGGGCGGTCCGGGAACACTGAAGCTTTCTTT
once | . | TRBJ2-7 | TRBV30 | 16 | CAWSVRRGTPLYEQYF | TGTGCCTGGAGTGTACGTAGAGGAACACCTCTCTACGAGCAGTACTTC
. | TRBD1 | TRBJ2-5 | TRBV7-8 | 15 | CASSLEGQLQETQYF | TGTGCCAGCAGCTTAGAGGGACAGCTACAAGAGACCCAGTACTTC
. | . | TRBJ2-5 | TRBV19 | 12 | CASMGPVETQYF | TGTGCCAGTATGGGGCCGGTCGAGACCCAGTACTTC
. | TRBD2 | TRBJ2-3 | TRBV5-4 | 16 | CASSLSLAGTTDTQYF | TGTGCCAGCAGCTTGTCCCTAGCGGGGACTACAGATACGCAGTATTTT
. | . | TRBJ2-1 | TRBV7-2 | 12 | CASRADSNEQFF | TGTGCCAGCAGAGCGGACAGCAATGAGCAGTTCTTC
. | . | TRBJ2-2 | TRBV30 | 14 | CAWSRTLDSGELFF | TGTGCCTGGAGCCGCACCTTGGACTCCGGGGAGCTGTTTTTT
. | TRBD1 | TRBJ1-4 | TRBV30 | 14 | CAWSGDSNNEKLFF | TGTGCCTGGAGCGGGGACAGTAACAATGAAAAACTGTTTTTT
. | . | TRBJ1-1 | TRBV7-7 | 13 | CASSLDSNTEAFF | TGTGCCAGCAGCTTGGACTCGAACACTGAAGCTTTCTTT